Presented here are 5 T cell receptor beta chains from one specimen sequenced in a study of cytomegalovirus exposure and HLA in healthy donors. 60 Vbeta and 13 Jbeta primers were used in PCR. Using immunoSEQ multiplex PCR, the repertoire was profiled, and TCRdb retains in-frame clones only, with some absent. The sample consists of tens of thousands of clones, 40% to 60% of them appearing once. Sample: PBMCs. Receptors originate from a human donor in good health.

The V call is TRBV19, the J call TRBJ2-7; D ambiguous. Trimming removed 2 bases from V and 3 bases from J, with 11 bases in between. Per germline, CDR1 LNHDA and CDR2 SQIVND (reference sequence). This CDR3 contains 14 residues. CDR3 protein: CASSIRGAYYEQYF. CDR3 bases: TGTGCCAGTAGTATACGCGGAGCTTACTACGAGCAGTACTTC.

The rearrangement links TRBV7-9 to TRBJ1-2; tentative D call: TRBD1 (5 bases). The length of the CDR3 is 16 residues. CDR1 and CDR2 (germline): SEHNR, FQNEAQ (reference sequence). V was clipped by 0 bases and J by 0 bases, with 11 bases between them. This chain's CDR3 is CASSLAIGGANYGYTF. The CDR3 nucleotides are TGTGCCAGCAGCTTAGCGATCGGGGGAGCTAACTATGGCTACACCTTC.

V gene TRBV6-6 combines with J gene TRBJ1-1; perhaps TRBD1 as D (6 bases). Trimming pared 6 bases from V and 7 bases from J, leaving 12 bases between. Germline V gives CDR1 MNHNY, CDR2 SVGAGI (reference sequence). The CDR3 runs 12 residues. CDR3 loop: CASSLTGFEAFF. CDR3 coding DNA: TGTGCCAGCAGCCTCACAGGGTTTGAAGCTTTCTTT.

The rearrangement uses TRBV29-1 and TRBJ1-1; D unclear. V was trimmed by 3 bases and J by 0 bases, leaving 8 bases between them. From germline, CDR1 is SQVTM and CDR2 ANQGSEA. This CDR3 spans 13 amino acids. CDR3 DNA: TGCAGCGTTGATCGGTCTATGAACACTGAAGCTTTCTTT. As protein: CSVDRSMNTEAFF.

This clone was counted a few times. The J gene is TRBJ1-1, the V gene TRBV15, with TRBD1 identical over 9 bases. This CDR3 spans 14 amino acids. Unmatched junction bases numbered 7, after V lost 0 bases and J lost 11 bases. Germline V lookup: CDR1 LNHNV, CDR2 YYDKDF (reference sequence). The CDR3 loop is CATSRDLGDRVAFF. In DNA form, the CDR3 reads TGTGCCACCAGCAGAGATCTGGGGGACAGGGTGGCTTTCTTT.